The 25 T cell receptor beta chains reported below all come from one sample, sequenced in a study of cytotoxic CD8 clonotypes in ibrutinib-treated CLL. Sequencing was performed with immunoSEQ multiplex PCR; in TCRdb, only in-frame clones are kept and a portion is missing. The sample consists of 40,000 or so clones, 60% to 70% of them appearing once. The starting material was PBMCs, obtained after 24 months of ibrutinib treatment. These receptors all come from a human donor with chronic lymphocytic leukemia.

This clone was detected a few times. This chain connects TRBV5-1 to TRBJ2-7; a weak D match, TRBD2 (6 bases). The CDR3 is 13 amino acids. Trimming removed 1 base from V and 4 bases from J, with 9 bases in between. Germline V gives CDR1 SGHRS, CDR2 YFSETQ. The CDR3 region has the DNA TGCGCCAGCAGCTTGAGCGGGCTGTACGAGCAGTACTTC. Its protein product is CASSLSGLYEQYF.

The genes are TRBV11-2 and TRBJ2-7; D uncertain. V was cut by 3 bases and J by 2 bases, with 14 bases left in between. The CDR3 runs to 15 residues. Germline-derived CDR1 and CDR2 are SGHAT and FQNNGV. The CDR3 reads CASSLGLTVAYEQYF. The CDR3 region has the DNA TGTGCCAGCAGCTTGGGGTTAACGGTTGCCTACGAGCAGTACTTC.

This clone came up a few times. The chain combines TRBV2 with TRBJ1-2, with TRBD1 matching 9 bases. CDR1 is SNHLY, CDR2 FYNNEI, per germline. Trimming cost V 4 bases and J 4 bases; bases outside gene matches: 7. The CDR3 covers 15 residues. The CDR3 reads CASSVKQGASYGYTF. The CDR3 DNA reads TGTGCCAGCAGTGTTAAACAGGGGGCGAGCTATGGCTACACCTTC.

The CDR3 sequence: CAIGTSLETQYF. The DNA of the CDR3 is TGTGCCATTGGGACCTCTCTGGAGACCCAGTACTTC. The gene calls are TRBV10-3 and TRBJ2-5; D may correspond to TRBD1 or TRBD2 (5 bases each). V lost 9 bases to trimming and J lost 5 bases, with 13 bases between them. The CDR3 covers 12 residues. Germline V gene sequence: CDR1 ENHRY, CDR2 SYGVKD.

The chain is built from TRBV27 and TRBJ2-7; 7 bases align to TRBD1. The ends lost 7 bases at V and 5 bases at J; junction bases unmatched: 8. The V gene's germline CDR1 is MNHEY and CDR2 SMNVEV (reference sequence). This CDR3 region has 13 residues. CDR3 nucleotide sequence: TGTGCCAGCAAGAGACAGGGTTCGAACGAGCAGTACTTC. As protein: CASKRQGSNEQYF.

The J gene is TRBJ1-2, the V gene TRBV18, with D perhaps TRBD1 (5 bases). The CDR3 sequence is 13 residues long. Trimming took off 3 bases at V and 8 bases at J, with 13 bases between the two ends. Germline CDR1 reads KGHSH; CDR2 reads LQKENI. The CDR3 region is CASSPRRVGGYTF. The CDR3 nucleotides read TGTGCCAGCTCACCGCGCAGGGTAGGGGGCTACACCTTC.

The chain links TRBV5-1 to TRBJ2-3; maybe TRBD2 (5 bases). Germline V gene sequence: CDR1 SGHRS, CDR2 YFSETQ. The CDR3 loop spans 18 amino acids. V lost 0 bases and J 5 bases, leaving 22 bases between the germline ends. The CDR3 protein is CASSLGVSVLASLDTQYF. CDR3 sequence (DNA): TGCGCCAGCAGCTTGGGGGTTTCGGTCCTAGCTTCCCTAGATACGCAGTATTTT.

The genes are TRBV30 and TRBJ1-1; no firm D call. This CDR3 contains 14 residues. Trimming cost V 0 bases and J 0 bases, with 8 bases left between them. CDR1 is GTSNPN, CDR2 SVGIG, per germline (reference sequence). CDR3 loop: CAWSVLQLNTEAFF. In DNA form, the CDR3 reads TGTGCCTGGAGTGTACTACAGCTGAACACTGAAGCTTTCTTT.

The chain carries TRBV5-1 and TRBJ2-5; the D gene is possibly TRBD1 (6 bases). The length of the CDR3 is 13 residues. The germline CDR1 and CDR2 sequences are SGHRS and YFSETQ. Trimming left V 5 bases short and J 4 bases short, with 12 bases between. The chain's CDR3 is CASRGQGRETQYF. CDR3 DNA sequence: TGCGCCAGCAGGGGGCAGGGGAGAGAGACCCAGTACTTC.

In its sample, this clone was seen once. The V gene is TRBV28, the J gene TRBJ1-4; perhaps TRBD1 as D (5 bases). The V gene lost 8 bases and the J gene lost 0 bases, with 19 bases spanning the gap. Looked up from germline, CDR1 is MDHEN and CDR2 is SYDVKM. The CDR3 totals 17 residues. The CDR3 region has the DNA TGTGCCAGCGGGAGGGACTGGGAGACGGCAACTAATGAAAAACTGTTTTTT. Residues: CASGRDWETATNEKLFF.

The sample holds one count of this clone. This chain uses TRBV6-4 with TRBJ2-1; D is possibly TRBD1 or TRBD2 (5 bases each). The CDR3 has 12 amino acids. The germline gives CDR1 MRHNA, CDR2 SNTAGT. The V end lost 6 bases, the J end lost 8 bases, and 11 bases lay between the germline ends. The CDR3 is CASSHSGHEQFF. DNA of the CDR3: TGTGCCAGCAGCCACTCGGGGCATGAGCAGTTCTTC.

The genes are TRBV10-3 and TRBJ1-2; D is perhaps TRBD1 (6 bases). Germline V gene data show CDR1 as ENHRY and CDR2 as SYGVKD. The CDR3 runs to 15 residues. The ends were cut back, 11 bases at V and 0 bases at J, with 19 bases in the middle. The CDR3 sequence is CAPHRGEETNYGYTF. CDR3 in DNA: TGTGCCCCTCATAGGGGGGAAGAAACTAACTATGGCTACACCTTC.

This clone has only one observation. The rearrangement links TRBV5-1 to TRBJ1-2; no clear D. V dropped 4 bases and J dropped 6 bases, with 7 bases sitting between them. Germline CDR1 is SGHRS and CDR2 is YFSETQ. This CDR3 contains 11 residues. As DNA, the CDR3 is TGCGCCAGCAGCGCAAGGGATGGCTACACCTTC. Its translation is CASSARDGYTF.

The V and J genes are TRBV28 and TRBJ1-5; no clear D. Germline V gene lookup returns CDR1 MDHEN and CDR2 SYDVKM. V was clipped by 6 bases and J by 10 bases, with 13 bases between them. The CDR3 length is 12 residues. The CDR3 here is CASSLPSPPQHF. CDR3 sequence (DNA): TGTGCCAGCAGCTTACCGTCCCCCCCCCAGCATTTT.

The chain joins TRBV7-2 to TRBJ1-5, with D possibly TRBD1 on 5 matching bases. CDR1 and CDR2 (germline): SGHTA, FQGNSA. V was shortened by 1 base and J by 7 bases, with 11 bases between the two germline ends. This CDR3 region has 14 residues. As DNA, the CDR3 is TGTGCCAGCAGCTTAGGAACAGGAAAGCAGCCCCAGCATTTT. Its translation is CASSLGTGKQPQHF.

CDR3 sequence (DNA): TGTGCCTCTCGTGGGACTAACACAGATACGCAGTATTTT. It is translated as CASRGTNTDTQYF. This chain links TRBV11-2 with TRBJ2-3, with TRBD2 identical over 7 bases. This CDR3 region has 13 residues. Germline V gene lookup returns CDR1 SGHAT and CDR2 FQNNGV. The trim removed 11 bases at V and 2 bases at J, leaving 7 bases unmatched.

This clone appeared a single time. DNA of the CDR3: TGTGCCAGTAGGGACACTTTGAACACTGAAGCTTTCTTT. Its protein product is CASRDTLNTEAFF. V gene TRBV19 combines with J gene TRBJ1-1, with a weak D call TRBD1 (5 bases). In germline, CDR1 is LNHDA, CDR2 SQIVND (reference sequence). Between the trimmed V and J ends, which lost 6 bases and 0 bases, there was a span of 8 bases. The CDR3 length is 13 residues.

This clone was observed a handful of times. The CDR3 sequence: CAWSTTLRQGAGNTIYF. In DNA form, the CDR3 reads TGTGCCTGGAGTACGACCCTACGACAGGGGGCTGGAAACACCATATATTTT. The chain couples TRBV30 to TRBJ1-3, with TRBD1 matching over 9 bases. Germline CDR1 reads GTSNPN; CDR2 reads SVGIG (reference sequence). Trimming took 2 bases from V and 2 from J; bases not matched to a gene: 10. This CDR3 has 17 amino acids.

To note about this clone: Other nucleotide sequences in the sample specify the same CDR3. J is TRBJ2-2 and V is TRBV5-1; D is unresolved. The V and J ends lost 3 bases and 9 bases respectively, with 15 bases between them. CDR1 SGHRS and CDR2 YFSETQ come from the germline V gene. CDR3 length: 14 amino acids. CDR3 nucleotide sequence: TGCGCCAGCAGCTCAACCCAAGGTTTCAGGGAGCTGTTTTTT. Protein: CASSSTQGFRELFF.

In this sample, this clone turned up a few times. This rearrangement joins TRBV6-5 to TRBJ2-7; possibly TRBD2 for D (6 bases). CDR1 and CDR2 (germline): MNHEY, SVGAGI. This CDR3 contains 15 residues. The V and J ends lost 5 bases and 3 bases respectively, with 17 bases between them. CDR3 protein: CASSRYSGAHYEQYF. The CDR3 DNA reads as TGTGCCAGCAGTCGATATAGCGGAGCCCACTACGAGCAGTACTTC.

J is TRBJ1-6 and V is TRBV5-4; TRBD1 aligns across 11 bases. CDR1 and CDR2 from the germline V gene are SGHNT and YYREEE (reference sequence). The CDR3 has 16 residues. V shed 4 bases and J 9 bases; nucleotides not matched to a gene: 9. CDR3 in DNA: TGTGCCAGCAGCATCCGGGACAGGGGGATGGGTTCACCCCTCCACTTT. It codes for CASSIRDRGMGSPLHF.

This chain links TRBV2 with TRBJ2-1, with unresolved D. Deletions cut 0 bases from V and 2 bases from J, with 8 bases between. This CDR3 spans 15 amino acids. Germline CDR1 reads SNHLY; CDR2 reads FYNNEI. The CDR3 coding sequence is TGTGCCAGCAGTGAAGCTGCGAACCCCTACAATGAGCAGTTCTTC. It is translated as CASSEAANPYNEQFF.

With regard to this clone: The sample contains more than one DNA sequence encoding this CDR3. The chain links TRBV2 to TRBJ2-5; D call uncertain. The ends were cut back, 2 bases at V and 2 bases at J, with 0 bases in the middle. The CDR3 is 11 residues long. The V gene's germline CDR1 is SNHLY and CDR2 FYNNEI. In DNA form, the CDR3 reads TGTGCCAGCAGTGAACAAGAGACCCAGTACTTC. It encodes CASSEQETQYF.

This clone was seen repeatedly, ten times or more. V usage is TRBV10-3 and J usage is TRBJ2-1; 8 bases match TRBD2. The V segment lost 8 bases and the J segment 7 bases; nucleotides outside the gene matches: 10. CDR3 size: 14 residues. The germline V gene encodes CDR1 ENHRY and CDR2 SYGVKD. The CDR3 here is CAILSGSAGNEQFF. For the CDR3, the DNA is TGTGCCATCTTAAGCGGGAGCGCCGGAAATGAGCAGTTCTTC.

The chain joins TRBV5-1 to TRBJ1-4; possible D gene TRBD1, 5 bases. The germline CDR1 and CDR2 sequences are SGHRS and YFSETQ. This CDR3 spans 16 amino acids. Between the trimmed V and J ends, which lost 4 bases and 0 bases, there was a span of 13 bases. DNA of the CDR3: TGCGCCAGCAGCCTCGGGACTACTGCAACTAATGAAAAACTGTTTTTT. This translates into CASSLGTTATNEKLFF.